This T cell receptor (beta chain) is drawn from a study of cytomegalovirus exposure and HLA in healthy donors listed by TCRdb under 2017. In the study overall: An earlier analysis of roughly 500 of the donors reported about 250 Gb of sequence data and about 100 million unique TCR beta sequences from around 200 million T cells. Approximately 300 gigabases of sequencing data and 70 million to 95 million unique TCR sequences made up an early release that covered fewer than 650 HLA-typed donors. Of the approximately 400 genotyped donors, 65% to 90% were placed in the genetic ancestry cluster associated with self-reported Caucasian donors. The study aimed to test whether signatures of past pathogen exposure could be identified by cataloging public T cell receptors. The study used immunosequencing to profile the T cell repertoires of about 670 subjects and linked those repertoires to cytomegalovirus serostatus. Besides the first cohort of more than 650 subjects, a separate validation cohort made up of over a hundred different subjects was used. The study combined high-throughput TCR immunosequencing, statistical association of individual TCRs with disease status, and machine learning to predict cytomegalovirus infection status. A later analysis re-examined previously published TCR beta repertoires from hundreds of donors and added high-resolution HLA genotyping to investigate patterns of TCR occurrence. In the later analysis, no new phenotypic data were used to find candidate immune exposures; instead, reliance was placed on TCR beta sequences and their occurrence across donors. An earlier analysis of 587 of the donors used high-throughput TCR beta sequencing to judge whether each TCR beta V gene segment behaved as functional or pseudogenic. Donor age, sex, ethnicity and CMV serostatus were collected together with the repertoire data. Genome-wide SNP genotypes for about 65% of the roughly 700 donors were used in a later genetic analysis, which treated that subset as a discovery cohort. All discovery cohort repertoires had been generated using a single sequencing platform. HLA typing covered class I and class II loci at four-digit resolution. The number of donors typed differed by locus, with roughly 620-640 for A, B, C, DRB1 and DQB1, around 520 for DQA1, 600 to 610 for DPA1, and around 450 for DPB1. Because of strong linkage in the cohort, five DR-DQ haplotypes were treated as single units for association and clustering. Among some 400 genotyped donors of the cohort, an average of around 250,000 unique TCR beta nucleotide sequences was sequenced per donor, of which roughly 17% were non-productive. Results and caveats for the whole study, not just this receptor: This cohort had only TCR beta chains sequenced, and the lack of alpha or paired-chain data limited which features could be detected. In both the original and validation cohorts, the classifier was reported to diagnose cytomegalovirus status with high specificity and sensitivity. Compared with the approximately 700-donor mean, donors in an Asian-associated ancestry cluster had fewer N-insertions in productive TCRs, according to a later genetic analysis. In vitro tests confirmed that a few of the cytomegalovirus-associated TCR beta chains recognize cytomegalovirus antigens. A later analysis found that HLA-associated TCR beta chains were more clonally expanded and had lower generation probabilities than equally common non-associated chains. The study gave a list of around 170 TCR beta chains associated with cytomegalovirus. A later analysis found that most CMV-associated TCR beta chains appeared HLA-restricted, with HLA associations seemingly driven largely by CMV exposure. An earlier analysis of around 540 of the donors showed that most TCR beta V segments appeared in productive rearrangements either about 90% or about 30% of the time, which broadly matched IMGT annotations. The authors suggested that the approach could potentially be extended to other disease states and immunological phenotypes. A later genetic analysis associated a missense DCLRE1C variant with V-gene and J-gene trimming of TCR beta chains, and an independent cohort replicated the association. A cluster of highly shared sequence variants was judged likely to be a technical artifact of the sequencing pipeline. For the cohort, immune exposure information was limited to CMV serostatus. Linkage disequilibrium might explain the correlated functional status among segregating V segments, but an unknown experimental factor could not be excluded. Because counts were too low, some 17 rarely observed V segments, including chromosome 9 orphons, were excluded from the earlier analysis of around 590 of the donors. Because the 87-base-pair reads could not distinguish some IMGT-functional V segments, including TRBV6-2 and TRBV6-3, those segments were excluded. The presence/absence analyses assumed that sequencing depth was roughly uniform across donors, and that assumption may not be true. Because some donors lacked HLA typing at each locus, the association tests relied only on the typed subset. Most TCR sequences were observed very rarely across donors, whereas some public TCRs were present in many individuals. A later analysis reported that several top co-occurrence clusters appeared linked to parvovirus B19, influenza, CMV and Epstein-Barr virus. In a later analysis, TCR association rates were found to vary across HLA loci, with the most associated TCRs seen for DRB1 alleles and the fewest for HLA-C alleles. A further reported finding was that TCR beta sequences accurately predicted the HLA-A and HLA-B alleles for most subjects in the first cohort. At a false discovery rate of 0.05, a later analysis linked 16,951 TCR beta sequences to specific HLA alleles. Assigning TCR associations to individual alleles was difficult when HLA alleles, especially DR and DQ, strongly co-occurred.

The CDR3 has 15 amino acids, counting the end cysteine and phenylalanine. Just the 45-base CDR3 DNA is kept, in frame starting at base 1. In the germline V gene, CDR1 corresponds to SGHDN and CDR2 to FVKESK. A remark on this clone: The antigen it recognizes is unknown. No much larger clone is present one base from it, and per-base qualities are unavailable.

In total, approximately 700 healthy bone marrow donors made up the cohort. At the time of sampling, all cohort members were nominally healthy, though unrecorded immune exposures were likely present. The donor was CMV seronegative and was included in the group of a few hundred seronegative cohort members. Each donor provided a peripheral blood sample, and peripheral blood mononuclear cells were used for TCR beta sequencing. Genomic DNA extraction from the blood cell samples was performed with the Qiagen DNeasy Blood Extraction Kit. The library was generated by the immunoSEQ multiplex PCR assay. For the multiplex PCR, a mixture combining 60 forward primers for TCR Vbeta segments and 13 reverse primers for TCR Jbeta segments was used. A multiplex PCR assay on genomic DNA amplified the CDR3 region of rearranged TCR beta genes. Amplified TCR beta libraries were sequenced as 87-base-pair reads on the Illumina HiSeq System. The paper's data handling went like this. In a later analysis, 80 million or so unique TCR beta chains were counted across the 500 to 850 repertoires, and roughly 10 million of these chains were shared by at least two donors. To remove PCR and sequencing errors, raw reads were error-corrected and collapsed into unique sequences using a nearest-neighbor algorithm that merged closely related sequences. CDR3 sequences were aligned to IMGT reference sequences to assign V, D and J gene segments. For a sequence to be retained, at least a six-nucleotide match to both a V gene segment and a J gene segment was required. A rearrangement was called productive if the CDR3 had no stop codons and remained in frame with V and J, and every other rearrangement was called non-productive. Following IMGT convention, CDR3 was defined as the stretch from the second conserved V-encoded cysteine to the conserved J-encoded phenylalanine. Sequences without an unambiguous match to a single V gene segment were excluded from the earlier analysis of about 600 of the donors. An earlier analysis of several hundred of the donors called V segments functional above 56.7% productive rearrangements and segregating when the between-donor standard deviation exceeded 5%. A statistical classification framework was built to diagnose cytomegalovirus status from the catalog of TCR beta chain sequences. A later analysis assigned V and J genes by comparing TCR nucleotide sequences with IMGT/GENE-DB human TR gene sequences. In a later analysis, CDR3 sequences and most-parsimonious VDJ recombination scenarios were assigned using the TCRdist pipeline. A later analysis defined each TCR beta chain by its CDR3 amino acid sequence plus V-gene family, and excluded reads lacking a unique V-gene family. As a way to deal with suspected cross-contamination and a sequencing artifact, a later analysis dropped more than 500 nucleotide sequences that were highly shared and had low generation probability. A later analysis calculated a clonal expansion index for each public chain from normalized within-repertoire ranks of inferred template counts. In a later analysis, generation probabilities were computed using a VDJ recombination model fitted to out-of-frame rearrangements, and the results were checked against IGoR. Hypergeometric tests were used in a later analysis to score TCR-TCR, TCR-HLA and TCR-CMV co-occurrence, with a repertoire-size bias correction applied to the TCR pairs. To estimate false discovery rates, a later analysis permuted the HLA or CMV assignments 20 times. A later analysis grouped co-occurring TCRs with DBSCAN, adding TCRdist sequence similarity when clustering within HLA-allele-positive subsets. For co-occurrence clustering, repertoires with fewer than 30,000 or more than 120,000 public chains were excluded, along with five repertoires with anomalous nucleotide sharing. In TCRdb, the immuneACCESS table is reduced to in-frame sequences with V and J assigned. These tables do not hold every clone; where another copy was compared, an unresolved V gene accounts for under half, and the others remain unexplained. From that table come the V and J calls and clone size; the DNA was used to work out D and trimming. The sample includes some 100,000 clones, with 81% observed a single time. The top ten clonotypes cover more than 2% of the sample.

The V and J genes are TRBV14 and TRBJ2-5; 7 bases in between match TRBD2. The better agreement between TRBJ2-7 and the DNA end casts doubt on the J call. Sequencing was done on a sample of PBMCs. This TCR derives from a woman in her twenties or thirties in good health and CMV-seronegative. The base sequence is TGTGCCAGCAGCCAAGGGGGGGGAAGGGCCTACGAGCAGTACTTC. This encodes CASSQGGGRAYEQYF.